This passage covers 14 T cell receptor beta chains from one sample sequenced in a study of cytomegalovirus exposure and HLA in healthy donors. Primers: 60 Vbeta forward and 13 Jbeta reverse. Here immunoSEQ multiplex PCR was the method, and the copy in TCRdb shows in-frame clones only, minus some. The table has around 150,000 clones, approximately 62% seen once. Source material: PBMCs. These TCRs come from a man in his fifties in good health and CMV-seronegative.

The rearrangement joins TRBV19 to TRBJ1-1; D gene unclear. The ends were cut back, 5 bases at V and 2 bases at J, with 12 bases in the middle. The CDR3 consists of 14 residues. The germline CDR1 and CDR2 sequences are LNHDA and SQIVND (reference sequence). The CDR3 DNA follows: TGTGCCAGTAGTCCCTTCACTCAAAACACTGAAGCTTTCTTT. Translating gives CASSPFTQNTEAFF.

The V and J genes are TRBV19 and TRBJ1-3, with D unresolved. Germline lookup yields CDR1 LNHDA and CDR2 SQIVND (reference sequence). The CDR3 consists of 14 residues. V dropped 5 bases and J dropped 0 bases, with 8 bases sitting between them. The CDR3 coding sequence is TGTGCCAGTAGTCCCCAGGTCTCTGGAAACACCATATATTTT. Translated, it gives CASSPQVSGNTIYF.

The chain uses TRBV5-1 and TRBJ1-4; possibly TRBD1 for D (5 bases). V lost 0 bases to trimming and J lost 2 bases, with 8 bases between them. This CDR3 region has 15 residues. Germline-derived CDR1 and CDR2 are SGHRS and YFSETQ. The CDR3: CASSLEGFTNEKLFF. CDR3 nucleotide sequence: TGCGCCAGCAGCTTGGAGGGGTTCACTAATGAAAAACTGTTTTTT.

The gene calls are TRBV4-1 and TRBJ2-7, with 8 bases aligning to TRBD1. Germline CDR1 is MGHRA and CDR2 is YSYEKL. V shed 1 base and J 5 bases; nucleotides not matched to a gene: 7. The CDR3 contains 15 residues. This chain's CDR3 is CASSQVGTGYHEQYF. The CDR3 DNA sequence: TGCGCCAGCAGCCAAGTAGGGACAGGTTACCACGAGCAGTACTTC.

This rearrangement joins TRBV2 to TRBJ2-1, with TRBD2 matching 10 bases. V lost 6 bases to trimming and J lost 7 bases; unmatched junction nucleotides: 6. CDR3 length equals 14 residues. The germline V gene has CDR1 SNHLY and CDR2 FYNNEI. CDR3 region: CASRVGLASNEQFF. CDR3 nucleotides: TGTGCCAGCAGGGTGGGACTAGCGTCAAATGAGCAGTTCTTC.

The chain recombines TRBV6-1 with TRBJ2-6, with D unclear. V shed 2 bases and J shed 11 bases, with 13 bases lying between them. The CDR3 extends over 14 amino acids. The germline V gene has CDR1 MNHNS and CDR2 SASEGT. CDR3 sequence: CASSETGHLDVLTF. In DNA form, the CDR3 reads TGTGCCAGCAGTGAAACTGGGCACCTCGACGTCCTGACTTTC.

This chain uses TRBV19 with TRBJ1-5; 7 bases agree with TRBD1. There are 13 residues in the CDR3. Germline CDR1 LNHDA, CDR2 SQIVND (reference sequence). J lost 5 bases, V lost 5 bases, and 3 bases had no gene match. DNA of the CDR3: TGTGCCAGTAGTCCTGACAGGGATCAGCCCCAGCATTTT. It encodes CASSPDRDQPQHF.

The chain uses TRBV5-4 and TRBJ1-4; 8 bases map to TRBD1. The CDR3 spans 16 residues. Germline values: CDR1 SGHNT, CDR2 YYREEE (reference sequence). V shed 4 bases, J shed 6 bases, and the junction held 11 bases outside the gene matches. The CDR3 DNA follows: TGTGCCAGCAGCCAGGAGCAGGGGGCCGGGGATGAAAAACTGTTTTTT. Protein product: CASSQEQGAGDEKLFF. The whole variable domain, remainder taken from reference TRBV5-4 and TRBJ1-4, is ETGVTQSPTHLIKTRGQQVTLRCSSQSGHNTVSWYQQALGQGPQFIFQYYREEENGRGNFPPRFSGLQFPNYSSELNVNALELDDSALYLCASSQEQGAGDEKLFFGSGTQLSVL.

This clone has more than one count but fewer than ten. This chain connects TRBV6-6 to TRBJ2-1; perhaps TRBD2 as D (6 bases). The germline gives CDR1 MNHNY, CDR2 SVGAGI (reference sequence). Trimming pared 6 bases from V and 7 bases from J, leaving 19 bases between. This CDR3 spans 15 amino acids. The CDR3, as DNA: TGTGCCAGCAGATGGGAGGCCTCAACTCCTAATGAGCAGTTCTTC. Its protein product is CASRWEASTPNEQFF.

This rearrangement joins TRBV27 to TRBJ1-2, with 9 bases identical to TRBD1. The CDR3 totals 15 residues. Per germline, CDR1 MNHEY and CDR2 SMNVEV (reference sequence). J lost 4 bases, V lost 6 bases, and 9 bases had no gene match. For the CDR3, the DNA is TGTGCCAGCAGCCCAGACGACAGGGGGAGCTATGGCTACACCTTC. Its protein product is CASSPDDRGSYGYTF.

The chain is built from TRBV9 and TRBJ1-1; 8 bases fit TRBD1. Germline lookup yields CDR1 SGDLS and CDR2 YYNGEE. The CDR3 is 15 residues long. V shed 0 bases and J 4 bases; nucleotides not matched to a gene: 5. CDR3 loop: CASSVGGQVGTEAFF. CDR3 coding DNA: TGTGCCAGCAGCGTAGGGGGACAGGTGGGCACTGAAGCTTTCTTT.

The chain employs TRBV19 and TRBJ1-1; TRBD1 is a possible D gene (5 bases). V shed 4 bases and J shed 5 bases, with 11 bases lying between them. The CDR3 is 13 residues long. Germline CDR1 and CDR2: LNHDA and SQIVND (reference sequence). The chain's CDR3 is CASSKVGGTEAFF. The CDR3 DNA reads TGTGCCAGTAGTAAGGTCGGGGGAACTGAAGCTTTCTTT.

This clone was found once. The chain couples TRBV4-1 to TRBJ1-6; TRBD1 matches 7 bases. With V trimmed by 0 bases and J by 1 base, 6 bases remained unmatched. Germline V gene data show CDR1 as MGHRA and CDR2 as YSYEKL. This CDR3 is 18 amino acids long. CDR3 amino acids: CASSQEGTVDSYNSPLHF. The CDR3 nucleotides are TGCGCCAGCAGCCAAGAGGGGACAGTAGATTCCTATAATTCACCCCTCCACTTT.

The chain is built from TRBV5-1 and TRBJ1-4; 12 nucleotides line up with TRBD1. Unmatched junction bases numbered 2, after V lost 1 base and J lost 10 bases. There are 14 residues in the CDR3. Per the germline V gene, CDR1 is SGHRS and CDR2 is YFSETQ. Written as DNA, the CDR3 is TGCGCCAGCAGCTTGCAGGGACAGGGGGCAAAACTGTTTTTT. This translates into CASSLQGQGAKLFF.